This entry lists 5 T cell receptor beta chains sequenced from one sample in a study of shared clonotypes between healthy human individuals. Here immunoSEQ multiplex PCR was the method, and the copy in TCRdb shows in-frame clones only, minus some. Of fewer than 600,000 clones listed, roughly 80% are singletons. Sequencing was performed on PBMCs. The receptor source for this set is a woman aged 40 to 55 in good health. Some clones in this sample may be carry-over from other donors' samples.

The gene calls are TRBV5-6 and TRBJ1-3, with 9 bases lining up with TRBD1. This CDR3 comprises 14 residues. The trim removed 4 bases at V and 9 bases at J, leaving 8 bases unmatched. Germline values: CDR1 SGHDT, CDR2 YYEEEE. The CDR3 spells CASSPDRGYGTIYF. The CDR3 DNA sequence: TGTGCCAGCAGCCCGGACAGGGGCTATGGCACCATATATTTT.

This rearrangement joins TRBV9 to TRBJ1-3; D remains ambiguous. Deletions cut 0 bases from V and 0 bases from J, with 7 bases between. The CDR3 sequence is 15 residues long. The germline V gene has CDR1 SGDLS and CDR2 YYNGEE. The CDR3 region is CASSVGDDSGNTIYF. CDR3 DNA: TGTGCCAGCAGCGTAGGGGATGACTCTGGAAACACCATATATTTT.

V is TRBV5-1 and J is TRBJ1-5; D not certain. This CDR3 spans 15 amino acids. Germline values: CDR1 SGHRS, CDR2 YFSETQ. The V end was cut by 3 bases, the J end by 0 bases, with 10 bases between. The DNA of the CDR3 is TGCGCCAGCAGCTCTGCCGGGGATAGCAATCAGCCCCAGCATTTT. Translating gives CASSSAGDSNQPQHF.

This clone appeared a single time. DNA of the CDR3: TGTGCCAGCAGTTTATTCACGGGACTAGCCATCAATGAGCAGTTCTTC. Its translation: CASSLFTGLAINEQFF. The chain has TRBV28 and TRBJ2-1; 9 bases line up with TRBD2. Germline V gene data show CDR1 as MDHEN and CDR2 as SYDVKM. The trim removed 1 base at V and 6 bases at J, leaving 7 bases unmatched. The CDR3 contains 16 residues.

V is TRBV7-2 and J is TRBJ2-3; 10 bases are shared with TRBD2. In germline, CDR1 is SGHTA, CDR2 FQGNSA. J lost 4 bases, V lost 3 bases, and 7 bases had no gene match. CDR3 length equals 16 residues. The CDR3 region has the DNA TGTGCCAGCAGCTTCGCCTTAGCGGGAGGCCCAGATACGCAGTATTTT. Encoded protein: CASSFALAGGPDTQYF.